The 26 T cell receptor beta chains listed next were all sequenced from one sample in a study of post-analysis software for immune sequencing data. These TCRs are of unknown antigen specificity. General study points: Included in a set of several TRBV segments more frequent in patients than controls were TRBV5-6, TRBV5-1 and TRBV20-1.

Tagging with unique molecular identifiers was a feature of the TCR beta cDNA libraries. TCRdb fed the PCR reads into MiXCR, producing one record per CDR3 protein. Found here are about 770,000 distinct CDR3 sequences, 46% of them singletons; the top ten hold just under 5%. The sample comprised blood. Receptors were obtained from a girl aged 5-17 years with multiple sclerosis.

This clonotype showed up just a few times. This chain links TRBV5-6 with TRBJ1-1; possibly TRBD1 for D (5 bases). V was clipped by 0 bases and J by 8 bases, with 8 bases between them. The CDR3 loop spans 12 amino acids. CDR1 is SGHDT, CDR2 YYEEEE, per germline. The CDR3 nucleotides read TGTGCCAGCAGCTTGGACAGACAGGAAGCTTTCTTT. This gives the protein CASSLDRQEAFF.

This clonotype has a handful of counts. This rearrangement joins TRBV15 to TRBJ2-4; 7 nucleotides match TRBD2. This CDR3 contains 12 residues. J gave up 13 bases and V 3 bases, and 6 bases lay outside the gene matches. Germline V gene data show CDR1 as LNHNV and CDR2 as YYDKDF (reference sequence). CDR3 nucleotide sequence: TGTGCCACCAGCAGTACGGGGAGGGAGCAGTACTTC. Amino acids: CATSSTGREQYF.

The chain couples TRBV6-5 to TRBJ2-1, with D possibly called TRBD1 or TRBD2 (5 bases each). CDR3 length: 12 amino acids. V was trimmed by 2 bases and J by 12 bases, leaving 11 bases between them. CDR1 and CDR2 from the germline V gene are MNHEY and SVGAGI. This chain's CDR3 is CASSYPSGGQFF. The DNA of the CDR3 is TGTGCCAGCAGTTACCCCAGTGGGGGGCAGTTCTTC.

The CDR3, as DNA: TGTGCCAGCAGCTTATACCGTACCGAGCAGTACTTC. This gives the protein CASSLYRTEQYF. This sequence joins TRBV11-2 and TRBJ2-4; no clear D gene. The closer fit of TRBJ2-7 to the DNA end suggests the J call may be wrong. Germline-derived CDR1 and CDR2 are SGHAT and FQNNGV. The CDR3 length is 12 residues.

This clonotype was detected a few times. This chain connects TRBV27 to TRBJ1-2, with D unresolved. V was shortened by 6 bases and J by 8 bases, with 16 bases between the two germline ends. CDR1 is MNHEY, CDR2 SMNVEV, per germline (reference sequence). The CDR3 contains 13 residues. The DNA for the CDR3 is TGTGCCAGCAGAACCCATAACTCGGGAGGCTACACCTTC. Translating gives CASRTHNSGGYTF.

The V and J genes are TRBV20-1 and TRBJ2-3; TRBD2 matches 7 bases. The CDR3 sequence is 15 residues long. V lost 3 bases to trimming and J lost 2 bases; unmatched junction nucleotides: 8. The V gene's germline CDR1 is DFQATT and CDR2 SNEGSKA (reference sequence). The CDR3 region is CSARMPGRPTDTQYF. The CDR3 DNA reads TGCAGTGCTAGGATGCCCGGGAGGCCCACAGATACGCAGTATTTT.

This clonotype was observed a handful of times. The chain uses TRBV5-1 and TRBJ2-1; D possibly corresponds to TRBD2 (6 bases). Looked up from germline, CDR1 is SGHRS and CDR2 is YFSETQ. This CDR3 spans 13 amino acids. V lost 3 bases and J 10 bases, leaving 14 bases between the germline ends. CDR3 coding DNA: TGCGCCAGCAGCTCCCGACTAGATCTAGAGCAGTTCTTC. As protein: CASSSRLDLEQFF.

The V and J genes are TRBV7-2 and TRBJ2-5; D is uncertain. Per germline, CDR1 SGHTA and CDR2 FQGNSA. V dropped 0 bases and J dropped 11 bases, with 13 bases sitting between them. The CDR3 runs 13 residues. The CDR3: CASSLAPSVEQYF. In nucleotides, the CDR3 is TGTGCCAGCAGCTTAGCCCCTTCTGTGGAACAGTACTTC.

In this sample, this clonotype turned up a few times. Written as DNA, the CDR3 is TGCAGCGTGGCGTCGGGATCCTATGGCTACACCTTC. It encodes CSVASGSYGYTF. This rearrangement joins TRBV29-1 to TRBJ1-2; the D is unclear. The V gene lost 6 bases and the J gene lost 4 bases, with 12 bases spanning the gap. The CDR3 is made up of 12 amino acids. The V gene's germline CDR1 is SQVTM and CDR2 ANQGSEA.

With regard to this clonotype: The junction shows a germline mismatch at one end, possibly a read error. This rearrangement joins TRBV28 to TRBJ2-3; D is ambiguous. Germline V gene data show CDR1 as MDHEN and CDR2 as SYDVKM. This CDR3 has 12 amino acids. The CDR3 here is CAGSFDADTQYF. The CDR3, as DNA: TGTGCCGGCAGTTTCGACGCAGATACGCAGTATTTT.

The rearrangement links TRBV20-1 to TRBJ2-1, with D perhaps TRBD1 (5 bases). The germline V gene encodes CDR1 DFQATT and CDR2 SNEGSKA (reference sequence). V was cut by 6 bases and J by 8 bases, with 20 bases left in between. The CDR3 consists of 14 residues. The CDR3 DNA sequence: TGCAGTGCACACAACGGGCTGGGGCGGTATGAGCAGTTCTTC. Its translation: CSAHNGLGRYEQFF.

This chain links TRBV7-2 with TRBJ1-1; TRBD1 matches at 7 bases. Looked up from germline, CDR1 is SGHTA and CDR2 is FQGNSA. This CDR3 spans 17 amino acids. The V and J ends lost 5 bases and 1 base, in that order; junction bases with no gene match: 13. CDR3 sequence reads: CASSPRDSLKANTEAFF. The CDR3 nucleotides read TGTGCCAGCAGCCCGCGGGACAGCCTCAAGGCGAACACTGAAGCTTTCTTT.

This chain connects TRBV20-1 to TRBJ2-3, with 10 bases lining up with TRBD1. The germline gives CDR1 DFQATT, CDR2 SNEGSKA (reference sequence). The V gene end was trimmed by 6 bases and the J gene end by 3 bases; junction bases not matched to a gene: 9. CDR3 length: 15 amino acids. The CDR3, as DNA: TGCAGTGCACGACAGGGGGCGGATGGGACAGATACGCAGTATTTT. It codes for CSARQGADGTDTQYF.

This clonotype was seen a handful of times. The J gene is TRBJ1-2, the V gene TRBV6-5; unclear D gene. Germline V gene sequence: CDR1 MNHEY, CDR2 SVGAGI. CDR3 length equals 13 residues. Trimming removed 0 bases from V and 4 bases from J, with 6 bases in between. CDR3 sequence: CASSYSALYGYTF. As DNA, the CDR3 is TGTGCCAGCAGTTACTCAGCCCTCTATGGCTACACCTTC.

This clonotype has just a few counts. The chain has TRBV27 and TRBJ2-5; TRBD2 agrees at 7 bases. V lost 4 bases and J lost 0; bases outside the gene matches: 8. This CDR3 has 16 amino acids. CDR1 MNHEY and CDR2 SMNVEV come from the germline V gene (reference sequence). The CDR3 spells CASSSMGGEYQETQYF. The CDR3 nucleotides read TGTGCCAGCAGTTCGATGGGGGGGGAGTACCAAGAGACCCAGTACTTC.

There are a few counts of this clonotype. The gene calls are TRBV5-1 and TRBJ2-3, with 9 bases identical to TRBD1. This CDR3 is 15 amino acids long. J lost 3 bases, V lost 2 bases, and 4 bases had no gene match. Per germline, CDR1 SGHRS and CDR2 YFSETQ. CDR3 residues: CASSFSGTGTDTQYF. CDR3 in DNA: TGCGCCAGCAGCTTCAGCGGGACAGGGACAGATACGCAGTATTTT.

This clonotype was counted a few times. V gene TRBV25-1 combines with J gene TRBJ2-1; tentatively, D is TRBD2 (5 bases). The V and J ends lost 6 bases and 5 bases respectively, with 8 bases between them. The CDR3 covers 12 residues. Germline-derived CDR1 and CDR2 are MGHDK and SYGVNS. CDR3 in amino acids: CASRDWNNEQFF. The CDR3, as DNA: TGTGCCAGCAGGGACTGGAACAATGAGCAGTTCTTC.

This clonotype has a handful of counts. J is TRBJ1-5 and V is TRBV27; the D is unclear. This CDR3 has 12 residues. Germline-derived CDR1 and CDR2 are MNHEY and SMNVEV (reference sequence). Between the trimmed V and J ends, which lost 7 bases and 5 bases, there was a span of 9 bases. The CDR3 DNA follows: TGTGCCAGCATGGGCCCCGATCAGCCCCAGCATTTT. It codes for CASMGPDQPQHF.

The rearrangement uses TRBV9 and TRBJ2-1, with a tentative D call TRBD1 (6 bases). The V end lost 5 bases, the J end lost 2 bases, and 17 bases lay between the germline ends. The CDR3 covers 16 residues. Germline V CDR1 and CDR2: SGDLS, YYNGEE. The CDR3 nucleotides read TGTGCCAGCAGTCTTAACCCTGGACAGACCTACAATGAGCAGTTCTTC. This translates into CASSLNPGQTYNEQFF.

The chain has TRBV20-1 and TRBJ2-7, with D perhaps TRBD2 (6 bases). The germline V gene encodes CDR1 DFQATT and CDR2 SNEGSKA (reference sequence). The CDR3 loop spans 13 amino acids. CDR3 coding DNA: TGCAGGGTCAGTCCGACTAGCTCCTACGAGCAGTACTTC. This codes for CRVSPTSSYEQYF.

This rearrangement joins TRBV6-5 to TRBJ1-1; 8 nucleotides align to TRBD1. The length of the CDR3 is 13 residues. The J segment lost 11 bases and the V segment lost 5 bases, leaving 10 bases of the junction unmatched. Looked up from germline, CDR1 is MNHEY and CDR2 is SVGAGI. For the CDR3, the DNA is TGTGCCAGCAGTATTAACCCAGGGGGCACGGCTTTCTTT. This translates into CASSINPGGTAFF.

The rearrangement uses TRBV6-6 and TRBJ2-7; 9 nucleotides agree with TRBD1. The germline V gene encodes CDR1 MNHNY and CDR2 SVGAGI (reference sequence). The V gene end was trimmed by 2 bases and the J gene end by 5 bases; junction bases not matched to a gene: 22. The CDR3 consists of 20 residues. The CDR3 sequence: CASSYRLGQGRAANRDEQYF. The DNA for the CDR3 is TGTGCCAGCAGTTACCGACTCGGACAGGGGAGGGCCGCCAACCGCGACGAGCAGTACTTC.

The chain employs TRBV15 and TRBJ2-1; 11 nucleotides align to TRBD2. The ends lost 0 bases at V and 10 bases at J; junction bases unmatched: 5. CDR1 is LNHNV and CDR2 is YYDKDF in the germline V gene (reference sequence). This CDR3 is 15 amino acids long. The CDR3 loop reads CATSRDLGLAGEQFF. DNA for the CDR3: TGTGCCACCAGCAGAGATCTAGGACTAGCGGGCGAGCAGTTCTTC.

This clonotype was detected a few times. The V and J genes are TRBV20-1 and TRBJ2-1; 11 bases fit TRBD2. With V trimmed by 5 bases and J by 4 bases, 7 bases remained unmatched. Germline assignment: CDR1 DFQATT and CDR2 SNEGSKA (reference sequence). The length of the CDR3 is 15 residues. DNA for the CDR3: TGCAGTGCTCGTCTCGGGACTAGCGGATACAATGAGCAGTTCTTC. Protein product: CSARLGTSGYNEQFF.

This clonotype was seen just once. The chain couples TRBV25-1 to TRBJ2-7; D assignment may be TRBD1 or TRBD2 (5 bases each). Germline V gives CDR1 MGHDK, CDR2 SYGVNS. Trimming cost V 2 bases and J 2 bases, with 7 bases left between them. There are 13 residues in the CDR3. CDR3 in amino acids: CASSEQGAYEQYF. In nucleotides, the CDR3 is TGTGCCAGCAGTGAACAGGGAGCCTACGAGCAGTACTTC.

In its sample, this clonotype was seen a few times. V usage is TRBV12-3 or TRBV12-4 and J usage is TRBJ2-7; 12 positions agree with TRBD2. Germline trimming cut 4 bases from V and 2 bases from J; bases unmatched to any gene: 15. The CDR3 contains 19 residues. The CDR3 coding sequence is TGTGCCAGCAGTTCACCCAGACAGGGGACTAGCGGGTCCCCCTACGAGCAGTACTTC. Its translation: CASSSPRQGTSGSPYEQYF.